This T cell receptor beta chain derives from a study of CD8 T cells in ankylosing spondylitis. Study-level points and caveats: Past studies reported some motif variants in reactive arthritis synovial fluid and blood. Disease-associated clones were reportedly significantly overrepresented in matched ankylosing spondylitis synovial fluid. In ankylosing spondylitis blood, a motif of eight highly homologous TCR beta variants appeared characteristic.

TCRdb reprocessed the 5' RACE reads via MiXCR and lists one record per CDR3 protein. The table lists under 850,000 distinct CDR3 sequences, over 15% of them singletons. CDR3 size: 16 residues. The V and J ends lost 7 bases and 0 bases respectively, with 15 bases between them. About this clonotype: The target antigen is unknown.

This TCR derives from a male donor with ankylosing spondylitis. The V call is TRBV12-3 or TRBV12-4, the J call TRBJ1-4, with a weak D call TRBD1 (6 bases). Sequencing was done on a sample of blood, either unsorted or a sorted T cell fraction (not recorded which). In DNA form, the CDR3 reads TGTGCCAGCAAAACAGGGAAATTTGCAACTAATGAAAAACTGTTTTTT. This encodes CASKTGKFATNEKLFF.